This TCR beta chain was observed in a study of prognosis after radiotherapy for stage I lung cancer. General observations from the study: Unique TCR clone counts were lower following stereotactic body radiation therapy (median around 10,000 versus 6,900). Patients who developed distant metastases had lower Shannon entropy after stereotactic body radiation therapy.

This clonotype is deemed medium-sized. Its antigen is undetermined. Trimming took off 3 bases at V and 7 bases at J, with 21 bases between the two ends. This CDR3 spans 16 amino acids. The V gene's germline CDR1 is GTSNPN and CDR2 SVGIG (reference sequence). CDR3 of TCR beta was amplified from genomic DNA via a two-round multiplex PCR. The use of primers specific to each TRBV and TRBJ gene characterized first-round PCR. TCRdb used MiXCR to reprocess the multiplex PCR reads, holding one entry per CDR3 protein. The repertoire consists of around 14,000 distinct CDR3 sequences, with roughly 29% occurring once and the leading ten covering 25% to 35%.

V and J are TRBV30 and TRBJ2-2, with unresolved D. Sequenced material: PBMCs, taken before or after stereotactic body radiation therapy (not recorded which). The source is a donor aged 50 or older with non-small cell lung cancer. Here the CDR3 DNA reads TGTGCCTGGAGGTTCCTAGGGCAGACCAAAGGCGGGGAGCTGTTTTTT. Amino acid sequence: CAWRFLGQTKGGELFF.